The clone carrying this TCR beta chain is judged large. Per the original data handling: Estimation of nucleated cell counts relied on the amplification of reference gene primers. Assay: immunoSEQ multiplex PCR; the TCRdb copy retains only in-frame clones and omits some. From that table come the V and J calls and clone size; the DNA was used to work out D and trimming. The sample consists of about 12,000 clones, 73% of them appearing once. These data come from a study of blood T cell repertoires in COVID-19. Study context: Specimens from acute and convalescent COVID-19 originated in the United States, Italy and Spain. Nucleic acid was either cDNA or gDNA, and it came from T cells, B-cell-depleted T cells, or PBMCs.

Looked up from germline, CDR1 is SGDLS and CDR2 is YYNGEE. V shed 3 bases and J shed 5 bases, with 17 bases lying between them. The length of the CDR3 is 15 residues. This receptor was identified in a human donor in a cohort sampled during active COVID-19. The sequenced sample was peripheral blood. The V call is TRBV9, the J call TRBJ2-5; tentative D call: TRBD1 (5 bases). The CDR3 nucleotides are TGTGCCAGCAGCGGGGCAGGGCGGTCTTGGGAGACCCAGTACTTC. Its translation is CASSGAGRSWETQYF.